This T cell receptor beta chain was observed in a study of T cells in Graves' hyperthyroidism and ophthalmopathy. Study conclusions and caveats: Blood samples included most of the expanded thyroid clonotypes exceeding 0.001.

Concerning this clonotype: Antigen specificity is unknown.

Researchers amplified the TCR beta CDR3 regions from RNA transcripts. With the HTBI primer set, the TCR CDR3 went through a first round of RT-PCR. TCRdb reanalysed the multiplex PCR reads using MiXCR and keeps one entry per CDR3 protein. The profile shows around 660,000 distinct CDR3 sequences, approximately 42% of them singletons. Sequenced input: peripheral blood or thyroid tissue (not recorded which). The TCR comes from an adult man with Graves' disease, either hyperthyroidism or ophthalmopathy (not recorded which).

CDR3 nucleotide sequence: TGTGCCAGCCGCGGCGTGGGCAGGCGCTATGGCTACACCTTC. It specifies CASRGVGRRYGYTF. The V call is TRBV25-1, the J call TRBJ1-2, with D hard to call. Trimming left V 8 bases short and J 4 bases short, with 17 bases between. CDR3 length equals 14 residues. In germline, CDR1 is MGHDK, CDR2 SYGVNS.